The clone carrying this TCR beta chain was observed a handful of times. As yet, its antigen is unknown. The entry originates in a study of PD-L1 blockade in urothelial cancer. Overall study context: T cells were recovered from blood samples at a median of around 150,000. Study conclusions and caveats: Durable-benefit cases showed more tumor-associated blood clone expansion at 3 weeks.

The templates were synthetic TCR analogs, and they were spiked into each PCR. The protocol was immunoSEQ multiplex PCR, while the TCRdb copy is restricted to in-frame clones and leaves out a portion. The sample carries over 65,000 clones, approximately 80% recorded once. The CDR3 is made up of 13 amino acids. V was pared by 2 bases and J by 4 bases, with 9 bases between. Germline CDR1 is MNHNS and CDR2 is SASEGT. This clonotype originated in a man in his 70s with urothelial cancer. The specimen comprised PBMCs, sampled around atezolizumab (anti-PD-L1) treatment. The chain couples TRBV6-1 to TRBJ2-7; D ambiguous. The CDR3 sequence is CASSEPTDYEQYF. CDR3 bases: TGTGCCAGCAGTGAACCCACAGATTACGAGCAGTACTTC.